This T cell receptor (beta chain) derives from a study of T-cell memory formation after mild COVID-19. This CDR3 has 13 amino acids. Germline V gives CDR1 SQVTM, CDR2 ANQGSEA. Trimming at V came to 3 bases and at J to 4 bases, leaving 3 bases not matched to a gene. Study-wide findings and caveats: Clones contracting day 15 to 85 were balanced CD4/CD8; later expanders leaned CD4+. Contracting CD8+ clones were enriched in EMRA, CD4+ mainly in CM and EM.

Using its own MiXCR run on the 5' RACE reads, TCRdb lists one record per CDR3 protein. The table includes about 90,000 distinct CDR3 sequences, 10% to 15% detected once. Points on this clonotype: Its antigen is as yet unknown.

The sequence was collected from an adult woman who had mild COVID-19 (a few samples of this study predate the infection). Cell type and time point are not known. This chain joins TRBV29-1 and TRBJ2-1; 7 bases match TRBD2. Sequenced: PBMCs or a T cell subset sorted from them (not recorded which). CDR3: CSVEVAGYNEQFF. For the CDR3, the DNA is TGCAGCGTTGAGGTAGCGGGTTACAATGAGCAGTTCTTC.